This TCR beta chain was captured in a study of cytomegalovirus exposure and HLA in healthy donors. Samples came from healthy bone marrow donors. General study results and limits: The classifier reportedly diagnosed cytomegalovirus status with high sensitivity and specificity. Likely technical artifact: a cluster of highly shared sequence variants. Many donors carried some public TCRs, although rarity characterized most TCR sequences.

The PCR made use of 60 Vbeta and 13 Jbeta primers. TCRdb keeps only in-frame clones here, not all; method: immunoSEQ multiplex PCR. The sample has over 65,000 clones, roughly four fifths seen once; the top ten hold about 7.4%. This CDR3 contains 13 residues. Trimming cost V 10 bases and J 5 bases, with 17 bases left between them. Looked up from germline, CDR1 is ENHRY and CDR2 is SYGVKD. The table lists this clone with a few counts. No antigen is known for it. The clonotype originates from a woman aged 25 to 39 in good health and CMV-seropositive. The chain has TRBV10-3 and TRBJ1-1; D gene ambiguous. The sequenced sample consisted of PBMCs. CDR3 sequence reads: CATRREVETEAFF. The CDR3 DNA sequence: TGTGCCACAAGGAGGGAGGTTGAGACTGAAGCTTTCTTT.